This T cell receptor beta chain appears in the sequencing data of a study of T-cell memory formation after mild COVID-19. TCRdb passed the 5' RACE reads through MiXCR, listing each CDR3 protein once. This table has about 400,000 distinct CDR3 sequences, 24% appearing once. Germline-derived CDR1 and CDR2 are LNHDA and SQIVND (reference sequence). There are 15 residues in the CDR3. Between the trimmed V and J ends, which lost 3 bases and 8 bases, there was a span of 17 bases. The chain uses TRBV19 and TRBJ2-1, with D perhaps TRBD2 (5 bases). Sequenced material: PBMCs or a T cell subset sorted from them (not recorded which). This receptor was taken from an adult woman who had mild COVID-19 (a few samples of this study predate the infection). Cell type and time point are not known. The chain's CDR3 is CASSIGRLVSDEQFF. CDR3 sequence (DNA): TGTGCCAGTAGTATTGGGAGACTCGTTTCCGATGAGCAGTTCTTC. Complete variable domain (other parts from reference TRBV19 and TRBJ2-1): DGGITQSPKYLFRKEGQNVTLSCEQNLNHDAMYWYRQDPGQGLRLIYYSQIVNDFQKGDIAEGYSVSREKKESFPLTVTSAQKNPTAFYLCASSIGRLVSDEQFFGPGTRLTVL.